This T cell receptor beta chain is drawn from a study of T cells in Graves' hyperthyroidism and ophthalmopathy. Looked up from germline, CDR1 is DFQATT and CDR2 is SNEGSKA (reference sequence). The CDR3 runs 12 residues. Deletions cut 2 bases from V and 9 bases from J, with 11 bases between. This clonotype was observed many times. RNA transcripts gave rise to amplified TCR beta CDR3 regions. The study used the HTBI primer set for a first-round RT-PCR of the TCR CDR3. TCRdb re-derived calls from the multiplex PCR reads in MiXCR, one entry per CDR3 protein. This sample yields about 740,000 distinct CDR3 sequences, of which approximately 14% are seen a single time; about 9.4% belongs to the top ten.

The sequence came from a woman between 18 and 29 years old with Graves' hyperthyroidism. The sample was blood. This sequence joins TRBV20-1 and TRBJ2-1; no clear D gene. The CDR3 spells CSARSRVGEQFF. CDR3 sequence (DNA): TGCAGTGCTAGATCCCGGGTGGGTGAGCAGTTCTTC.